These 3 T cell receptor beta chains were sequenced from one sample in a study of blood T cell repertoires in COVID-19 (TCRdb year 2020). Receptors were amplified or captured by the immunoSEQ multiplex PCR assay. The immuneACCESS repertoire file appears here via TCRdb, limited to in-frame rearrangements. These files lack a portion of the clones; in checked studies, under half of the deficit traces to unresolved V genes, and the cause of the others is not known. The sample yields 150,000 or so clones; approximately 74% were counted once. 3% of the sample goes to the ten largest clones. Sequencing was done on a sample of peripheral blood. Source of these receptors: a woman older than 75 with acute or convalescent COVID-19.

This clone was observed a handful of times. The rearrangement uses TRBV28 and TRBJ2-2, with TRBD1 matching over 8 bases. Trimming cost V 4 bases and J 7 bases; bases outside gene matches: 2. In germline, CDR1 is MDHEN, CDR2 SYDVKM. The CDR3 totals 13 residues. DNA of the CDR3: TGTGCCAGCAGTTCAGGGGGCTTCGGGGAGCTGTTTTTT. Protein sequence: CASSSGGFGELFF.

The rearrangement links TRBV28 to TRBJ2-3; maybe TRBD2 (6 bases). Germline loops: CDR1 MDHEN, CDR2 SYDVKM. Deletions cut 2 bases from V and 0 bases from J, with 9 bases between. The CDR3 is made up of 15 amino acids. Here the CDR3 DNA reads TGTGCCAGCAGTTTAGCTAGCGACAGCACAGATACGCAGTATTTT. Translated: CASSLASDSTDTQYF.

V usage is TRBV21-1 and J usage is TRBJ2-7; the table's D gene call, TRBD2, was not cross checked with the DNA. TRBV21-1 is given as a pseudogene. CDR3 length: 16 amino acids. CDR3 amino acids: CASSNRSGKDSYEQYF. CDR3 coding DNA: TGTGCCAGCAGCAATAGGTCGGGGAAGGACTCCTACGAGCAGTACTTC.